A single sample gave rise to the 14 T cell receptor beta chains below, sequenced in a study of glioma-infiltrating T cells. The iRepertoire nested amplicon-rescue multiplex PCR amplified TCR alpha and beta CDR3s from RNA. TCRdb re-analysed the multiplex PCR reads in MiXCR, keeping a single row per CDR3 protein. The sample holds around 150,000 distinct CDR3 sequences, about two fifths seen once. Input material: glioma tissue, nonneoplastic brain tissue, or PBMCs (not recorded which). These receptors were obtained from a human donor with low-grade glioma or glioblastoma, undergoing nonglioma brain surgery, or in good health (not recorded which).

This clonotype appeared a few times. The rearrangement links TRBV28 to TRBJ2-1; 11 bases are a match to TRBD1. With 6 bases clipped from V and 6 bases from J, the junction kept 10 bases outside the gene matches. The CDR3 covers 16 residues. The germline V gene has CDR1 MDHEN and CDR2 SYDVKM. Written as DNA, the CDR3 is TGTGCCAGCAGACCCACCGGACAGGGGGCTCTCAATGAGCAGTTCTTC. Its protein product is CASRPTGQGALNEQFF.

This CDR3 is CASREQQNTEAFF. In DNA form, the CDR3 reads TGTGCCAGCCGAGAACAGCAGAACACTGAAGCTTTCTTT. The chain employs TRBV6-1 and TRBJ1-1; no reliable D call. V was pared by 8 bases and J by 1 base, with 11 bases between. Germline assignment: CDR1 MNHNS and CDR2 SASEGT. The CDR3 runs to 13 residues.

This chain links TRBV6-2 or TRBV6-3 with TRBJ1-6; a weak D match, TRBD1 (5 bases). The CDR3 covers 13 residues. Germline CDR1 reads MNHEY; CDR2 reads SVGEGT. V lost 7 bases and J lost 8, with 12 bases in between. The DNA for the CDR3 is TGTGCCAGCATCGACAGTCGGGATTCACCCCTCCACTTT. It codes for CASIDSRDSPLHF.

The chain combines TRBV18 with TRBJ2-5; the match to TRBD1 covers 7 bases. Trimming at V came to 4 bases and at J to 2 bases, leaving 7 bases not matched to a gene. There are 15 residues in the CDR3. Per the germline V gene, CDR1 is KGHSH and CDR2 is LQKENI. The CDR3 spells CASSLTDRRQETQYF. The CDR3, as DNA: TGTGCCAGCTCACTTACGGACAGGAGGCAAGAGACCCAGTACTTC.

The sample holds many counts of this clonotype. The rearrangement uses TRBV6-1 and TRBJ1-1; 9 bases are a match to TRBD1. The CDR3 has 14 amino acids. V gave up 6 bases and J gave up 1 base; unmatched junction bases: 3. Per germline, CDR1 MNHNS and CDR2 SASEGT. The CDR3 DNA is TGTGCCAGCAGACAGGGGGCCGCGAACACTGAAGCTTTCTTT. Residues: CASRQGAANTEAFF.

This clonotype was found a few times. This chain joins TRBV20-1 and TRBJ1-1, with a tentative D call TRBD1 (5 bases). In germline, CDR1 is DFQATT, CDR2 SNEGSKA (reference sequence). The CDR3 covers 15 residues. V was pared by 0 bases and J by 2 bases, with 13 bases between. The DNA for the CDR3 is TGCAGTGCTAGAGAGATTGGGGCGGGAAACACTGAAGCTTTCTTT. Amino acids: CSAREIGAGNTEAFF.

This clonotype was picked up a small number of times. The chain uses TRBV20-1 and TRBJ2-5; TRBD2 aligns across 14 bases. CDR3 size: 21 residues. Unmatched junction bases numbered 18, after V lost 0 bases and J lost 3 bases. Germline values: CDR1 DFQATT, CDR2 SNEGSKA (reference sequence). CDR3 nucleotides: TGCAGTGCTAGAGATACCGCCCGGGGACTAGCGGGAGTATATGTGGAAGAGACCCAGTACTTC. Its protein is CSARDTARGLAGVYVEETQYF.

This chain links TRBV6-1 with TRBJ2-7; possibly TRBD2 for D (7 bases). V lost 1 base and J 4 bases, leaving 14 bases between the germline ends. This CDR3 spans 15 amino acids. Germline V lookup: CDR1 MNHNS, CDR2 SASEGT. The CDR3 protein is CASSEVRGASYEQYF. The CDR3 DNA is TGTGCCAGCAGTGAAGTTCGGGGGGCGTCGTACGAGCAGTACTTC.

This clonotype was detected a few times. The V and J genes are TRBV24-1 and TRBJ2-5; D is unclear. V was shortened by 4 bases and J by 2 bases, with 7 bases between the two germline ends. Germline V gene data show CDR1 as KGHDR and CDR2 as SFDVKD. The CDR3 spans 13 residues. The CDR3 loop reads CATSDGPQETQYF. The CDR3 DNA sequence: TGTGCCACCAGTGACGGACCACAAGAGACCCAGTACTTC.

The V call is TRBV25-1, the J call TRBJ2-7; D gene uncertain. Trimming cost V 0 bases and J 2 bases, with 11 bases left between them. The CDR3 has 15 residues. Germline V lookup: CDR1 MGHDK, CDR2 SYGVNS. The DNA of the CDR3 is TGTGCCAGCAGTGAATATGCGGAACACCCCTACGAGCAGTACTTC. It translates to CASSEYAEHPYEQYF.

This clonotype has only a few counts. The rearrangement uses TRBV7-2 and TRBJ2-3; no firm D call. The germline V gene encodes CDR1 SGHTA and CDR2 FQGNSA. V lost 4 bases to trimming and J lost 1 base, with 12 bases between them. This CDR3 spans 15 amino acids. The CDR3 bases are TGTGCCAGCAGCTCCCAGGTGTGGCGCACAGATACGCAGTATTTT. Protein: CASSSQVWRTDTQYF.

In this sample, this clonotype turned up a few times. The chain's CDR3 is CASSPGDRQETQYF. The DNA for the CDR3 is TGTGCCAGCTCTCCGGGAGACCGACAAGAGACCCAGTACTTC. The chain links TRBV28 to TRBJ2-5; maybe TRBD2 (6 bases). Trimming took 8 bases from V and 2 from J, leaving 15 bases between them. The CDR3 contains 14 residues. Germline CDR1 MDHEN, CDR2 SYDVKM. Supplemented by reference TRBV28 and TRBJ2-5, the full variable domain reads DVKVTQSSRYLVKRTGEKVFLECVQDMDHENMFWYRQDPGLGLRLIYFSYDVKMKEKGDIPEGYSVSREKKERFSLILESASTNQTSMYLCASSPGDRQETQYFGPGTRLLVL.

The chain uses TRBV6-6 and TRBJ2-5, with 13 bases aligning to TRBD2. J lost 3 bases, V lost 0 bases, and 4 bases had no gene match. Germline loops: CDR1 MNHNY, CDR2 SVGAGI (reference sequence). The CDR3 has 17 amino acids. CDR3 in DNA: TGTGCCAGCAGTTACTCGAGGACTAGCGGGGGAAAAGAGACCCAGTACTTC. It codes for CASSYSRTSGGKETQYF.

With respect to this clonotype: A read error may be the cause here, since a much bigger clone is one base away. V and J are TRBV28 and TRBJ2-1, with D possibly matching TRBD2 (5 bases). Deletions cut 8 bases from V and 3 bases from J, with 17 bases between. Germline CDR1 reads MDHEN; CDR2 reads SYDVKM. CDR3 size: 15 residues. The CDR3 spells CASGESGSYYNEQFF. The DNA of the CDR3 is TGTGCCAGCGGGGAAAGCGGAAGCTACTACAATGAGCAGTTCTTC.